The clone carrying this TCR beta chain showed up just once. Participants came from around 25 US areas, aged roughly 18 to 95 years. The data were taken from a study of blood T cell repertoires in COVID-19. Sequencing used immunoSEQ multiplex PCR; TCRdb keeps in-frame clones, though not all of them. The sample contains approximately 300,000 clones, roughly 89% of which appear only once. CDR1 and CDR2 (germline): SGHTA, FQGNSA. Trimming took 2 bases from V and 7 from J, leaving 14 bases between them. This CDR3 spans 15 amino acids. The gene calls are TRBV7-2 and TRBJ1-4; D not resolved. The TCR sequence derives from a man aged 60-69 years who had recovered from COVID-19. Sequenced material: PBMCs or T cells enriched from blood (not recorded which). The CDR3 coding sequence is TGTGCCAGCAGCTTATCCCAGGCGGGTCGTGAAAAACTGTTTTTT. It encodes CASSLSQAGREKLFF.